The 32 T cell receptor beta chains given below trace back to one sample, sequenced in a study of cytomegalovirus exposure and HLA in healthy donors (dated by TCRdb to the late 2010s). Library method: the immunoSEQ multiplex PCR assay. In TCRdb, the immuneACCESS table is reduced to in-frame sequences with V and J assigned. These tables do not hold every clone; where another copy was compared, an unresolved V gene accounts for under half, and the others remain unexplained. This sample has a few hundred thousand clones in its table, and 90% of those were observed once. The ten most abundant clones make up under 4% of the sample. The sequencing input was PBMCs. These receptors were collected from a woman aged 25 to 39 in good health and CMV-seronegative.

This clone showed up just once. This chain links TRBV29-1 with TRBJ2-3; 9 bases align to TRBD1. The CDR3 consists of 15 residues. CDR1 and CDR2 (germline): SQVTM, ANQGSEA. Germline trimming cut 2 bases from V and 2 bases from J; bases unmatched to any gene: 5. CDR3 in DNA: TGCAGCGTTGAATCTGGGACAGGGTCCACAGATACGCAGTATTTT. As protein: CSVESGTGSTDTQYF.

The DNA of the CDR3 is TGTGCCAGCAGCTTCAAAGACGACTATGGCTACACCTTC. This translates into CASSFKDDYGYTF. This chain joins TRBV11-2 and TRBJ1-2; no firm D call. V lost 3 bases to trimming and J lost 3 bases, with 8 bases between them. This CDR3 is built from 13 residues. The germline V gene has CDR1 SGHAT and CDR2 FQNNGV.

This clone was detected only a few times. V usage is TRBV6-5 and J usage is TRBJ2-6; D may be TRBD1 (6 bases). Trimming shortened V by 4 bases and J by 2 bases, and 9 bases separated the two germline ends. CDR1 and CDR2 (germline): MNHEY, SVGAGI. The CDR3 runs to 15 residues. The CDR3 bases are TGTGCCAGCAGTTCTCAGGGGACTGGGGCCAACGTCCTGACTTTC. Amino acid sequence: CASSSQGTGANVLTF.

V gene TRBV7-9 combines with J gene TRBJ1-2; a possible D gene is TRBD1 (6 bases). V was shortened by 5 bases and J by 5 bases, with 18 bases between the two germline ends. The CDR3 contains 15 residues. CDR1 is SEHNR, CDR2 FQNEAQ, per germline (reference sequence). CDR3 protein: CASSLDQGWRYGYTF. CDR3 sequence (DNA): TGTGCCAGCAGCCTGGATCAGGGGTGGAGATATGGCTACACCTTC.

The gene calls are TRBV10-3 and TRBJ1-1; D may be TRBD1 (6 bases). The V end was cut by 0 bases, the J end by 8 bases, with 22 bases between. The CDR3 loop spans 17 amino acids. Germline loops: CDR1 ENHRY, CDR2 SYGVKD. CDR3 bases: TGTGCCATCAGTGAGTCTATGCTACAGGGAGGAATGCAGGAAGCTTTCTTT. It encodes CAISESMLQGGMQEAFF.

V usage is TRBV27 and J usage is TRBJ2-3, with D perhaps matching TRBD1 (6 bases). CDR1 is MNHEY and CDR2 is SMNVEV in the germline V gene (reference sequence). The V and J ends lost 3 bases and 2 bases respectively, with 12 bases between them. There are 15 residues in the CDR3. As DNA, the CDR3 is TGTGCCAGCAGTTTCGACAGGAGACTCACAGATACGCAGTATTTT. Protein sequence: CASSFDRRLTDTQYF.

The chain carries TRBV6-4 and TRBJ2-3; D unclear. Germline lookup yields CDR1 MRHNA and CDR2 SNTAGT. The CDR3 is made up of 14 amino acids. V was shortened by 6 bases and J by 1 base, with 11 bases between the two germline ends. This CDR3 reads CASRATGGTDTQYF. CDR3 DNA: TGTGCCAGCAGGGCGACTGGCGGCACAGATACGCAGTATTTT.

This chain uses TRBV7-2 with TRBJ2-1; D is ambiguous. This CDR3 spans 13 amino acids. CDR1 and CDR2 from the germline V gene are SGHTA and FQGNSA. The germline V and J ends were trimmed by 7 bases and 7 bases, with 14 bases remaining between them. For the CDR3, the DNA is TGTGCCAGCAAGGTACGAGGCCTGAATGAGCAGTTCTTC. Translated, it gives CASKVRGLNEQFF.

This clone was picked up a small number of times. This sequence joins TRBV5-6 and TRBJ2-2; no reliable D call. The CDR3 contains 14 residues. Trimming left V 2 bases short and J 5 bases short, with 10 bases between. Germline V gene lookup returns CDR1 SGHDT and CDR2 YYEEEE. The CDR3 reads CASSLNFGTGELFF. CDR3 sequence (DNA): TGTGCCAGCAGCTTAAATTTCGGGACCGGGGAGCTGTTTTTT.

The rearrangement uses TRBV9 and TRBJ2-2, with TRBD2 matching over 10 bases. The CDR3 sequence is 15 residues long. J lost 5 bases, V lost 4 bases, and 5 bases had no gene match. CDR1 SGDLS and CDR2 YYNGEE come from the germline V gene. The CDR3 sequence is CASSRSSGSTGELFF. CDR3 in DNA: TGTGCCAGCAGCAGGTCTAGCGGGAGTACCGGGGAGCTGTTTTTT.

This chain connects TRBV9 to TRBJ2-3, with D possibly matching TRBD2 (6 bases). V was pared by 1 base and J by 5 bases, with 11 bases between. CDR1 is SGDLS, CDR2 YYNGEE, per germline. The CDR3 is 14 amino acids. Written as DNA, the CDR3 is TGTGCCAGCAGCGTAAGCTCCGGGAGAGATACGCAGTATTTT. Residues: CASSVSSGRDTQYF.

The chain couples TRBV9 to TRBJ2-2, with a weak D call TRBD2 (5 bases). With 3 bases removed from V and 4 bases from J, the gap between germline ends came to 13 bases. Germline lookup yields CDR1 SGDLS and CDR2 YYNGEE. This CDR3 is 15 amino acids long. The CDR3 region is CASSATLVATGELFF. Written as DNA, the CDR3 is TGTGCCAGCAGCGCCACACTAGTGGCCACCGGGGAGCTGTTTTTT.

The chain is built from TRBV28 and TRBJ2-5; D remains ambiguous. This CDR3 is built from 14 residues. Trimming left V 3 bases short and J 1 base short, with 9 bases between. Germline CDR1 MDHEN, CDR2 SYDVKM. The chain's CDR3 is CASSLSAGQETQYF. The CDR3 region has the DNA TGTGCCAGCAGTTTGTCGGCTGGCCAAGAGACCCAGTACTTC.

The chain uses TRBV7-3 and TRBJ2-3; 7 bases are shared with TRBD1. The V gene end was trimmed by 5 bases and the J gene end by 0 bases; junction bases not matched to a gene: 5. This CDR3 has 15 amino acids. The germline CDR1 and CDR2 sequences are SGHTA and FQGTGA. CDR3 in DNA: TGTGCCAGCAGCCCCGGGACAGCGAGCACAGATACGCAGTATTTT. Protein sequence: CASSPGTASTDTQYF.

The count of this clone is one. This chain's CDR3 is CASSLSPGENQPQHF. CDR3 coding DNA: TGTGCCAGCAGTTTATCCCCCGGAGAGAATCAGCCCCAGCATTTT. V gene TRBV27 combines with J gene TRBJ1-5; D unclear. Trimming shortened V by 0 bases and J by 4 bases, and 10 bases separated the two germline ends. The germline CDR1 and CDR2 sequences are MNHEY and SMNVEV (reference sequence). The CDR3 contains 15 residues.

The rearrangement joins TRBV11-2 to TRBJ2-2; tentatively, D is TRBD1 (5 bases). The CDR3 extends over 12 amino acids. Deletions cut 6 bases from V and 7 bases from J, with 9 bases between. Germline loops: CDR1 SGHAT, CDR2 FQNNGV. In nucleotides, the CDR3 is TGTGCCAGCAGAGGGGTAAACGGGGAGCTGTTTTTT. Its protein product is CASRGVNGELFF. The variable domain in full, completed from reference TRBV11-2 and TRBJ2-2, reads EAGVAQSPRYKIIEKRQSVAFWCNPISGHATLYWYQQILGQGPKLLIQFQNNGVVDDSQLPKDRFSAERLKGVDSTLKIQPAKLEDSAVYLCASRGVNGELFFGEGSRLTVL.

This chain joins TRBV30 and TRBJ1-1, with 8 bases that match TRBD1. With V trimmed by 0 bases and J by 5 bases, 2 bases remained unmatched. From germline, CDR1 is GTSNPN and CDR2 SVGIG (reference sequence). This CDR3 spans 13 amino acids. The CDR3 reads CAWSVQGVTEAFF. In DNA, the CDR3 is TGTGCCTGGAGTGTACAGGGGGTAACTGAAGCTTTCTTT.

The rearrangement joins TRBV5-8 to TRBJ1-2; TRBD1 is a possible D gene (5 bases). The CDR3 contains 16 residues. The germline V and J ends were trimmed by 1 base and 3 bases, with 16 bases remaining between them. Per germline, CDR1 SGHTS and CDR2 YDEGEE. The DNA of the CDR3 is TGTGCCAGCAGCTTGTCCAGGGCTAGGGGCTACTATGGCTACACCTTC. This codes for CASSLSRARGYYGYTF.

This chain's CDR3 is CASSLEWNTGELFF. DNA of the CDR3: TGTGCCAGCAGCTTAGAGTGGAACACCGGGGAGCTGTTTTTT. This rearrangement joins TRBV11-2 to TRBJ2-2; unclear D gene. The CDR3 covers 14 residues. Germline-derived CDR1 and CDR2 are SGHAT and FQNNGV. V shed 0 bases and J shed 1 base, with 3 bases lying between them.

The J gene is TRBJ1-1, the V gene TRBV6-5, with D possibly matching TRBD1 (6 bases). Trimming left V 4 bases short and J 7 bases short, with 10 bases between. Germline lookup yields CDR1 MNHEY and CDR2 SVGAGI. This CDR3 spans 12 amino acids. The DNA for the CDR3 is TGTGCCAGCAGTTTACAGGGTGATGAAGCTTTCTTT. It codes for CASSLQGDEAFF.

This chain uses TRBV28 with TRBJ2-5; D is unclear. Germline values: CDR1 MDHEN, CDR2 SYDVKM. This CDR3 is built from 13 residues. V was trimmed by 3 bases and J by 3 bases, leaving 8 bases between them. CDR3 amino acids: CASSFGGEETQYF. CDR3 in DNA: TGTGCCAGCAGTTTCGGCGGCGAAGAGACCCAGTACTTC. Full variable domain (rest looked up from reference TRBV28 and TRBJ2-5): DVKVTQSSRYLVKRTGEKVFLECVQDMDHENMFWYRQDPGLGLRLIYFSYDVKMKEKGDIPEGYSVSREKKERFSLILESASTNQTSMYLCASSFGGEETQYFGPGTRLLVL.

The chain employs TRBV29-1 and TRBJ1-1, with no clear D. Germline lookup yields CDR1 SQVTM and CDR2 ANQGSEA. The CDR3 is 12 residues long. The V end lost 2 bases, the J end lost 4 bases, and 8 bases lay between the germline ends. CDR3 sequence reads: CSVESTSTEAFF. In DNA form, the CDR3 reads TGCAGCGTTGAATCGACGTCCACTGAAGCTTTCTTT.

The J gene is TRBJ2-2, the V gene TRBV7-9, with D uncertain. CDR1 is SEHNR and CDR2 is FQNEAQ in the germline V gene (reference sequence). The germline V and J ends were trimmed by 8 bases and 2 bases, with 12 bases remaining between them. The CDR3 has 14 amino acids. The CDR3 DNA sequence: TGTGCCAGCGGATTGACTGAAAACACCGGGGAGCTGTTTTTT. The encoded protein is CASGLTENTGELFF.

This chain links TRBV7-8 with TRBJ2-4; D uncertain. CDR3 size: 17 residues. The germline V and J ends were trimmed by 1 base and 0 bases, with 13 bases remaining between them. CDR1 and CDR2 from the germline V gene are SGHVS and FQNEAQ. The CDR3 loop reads CASSLDKAGPAKNIQYF. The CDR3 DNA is TGTGCCAGCAGCTTAGATAAGGCAGGACCAGCCAAAAACATTCAGTACTTC.

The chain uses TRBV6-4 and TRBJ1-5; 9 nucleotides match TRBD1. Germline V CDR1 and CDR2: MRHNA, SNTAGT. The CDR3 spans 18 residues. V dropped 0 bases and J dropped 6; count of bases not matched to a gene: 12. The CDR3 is CASSDSWVDRGLGQPQHF. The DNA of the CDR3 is TGTGCCAGCAGTGACTCGTGGGTCGACAGGGGGTTAGGTCAGCCCCAGCATTTT.

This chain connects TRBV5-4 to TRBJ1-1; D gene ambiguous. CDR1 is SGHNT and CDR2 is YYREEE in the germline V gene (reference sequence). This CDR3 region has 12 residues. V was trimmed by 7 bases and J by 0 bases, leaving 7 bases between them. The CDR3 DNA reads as TGTGCCAGCTCAATTTTGAACACTGAAGCTTTCTTT. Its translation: CASSILNTEAFF. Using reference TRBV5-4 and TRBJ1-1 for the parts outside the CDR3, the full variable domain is ETGVTQSPTHLIKTRGQQVTLRCSSQSGHNTVSWYQQALGQGPQFIFQYYREEENGRGNFPPRFSGLQFPNYSSELNVNALELDDSALYLCASSILNTEAFFGQGTRLTVV.

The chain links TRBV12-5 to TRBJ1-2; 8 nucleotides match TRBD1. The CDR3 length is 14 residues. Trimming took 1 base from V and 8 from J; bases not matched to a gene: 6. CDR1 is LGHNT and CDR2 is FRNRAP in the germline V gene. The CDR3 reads CASGLGGQVTGYTF. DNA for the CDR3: TGTGCTAGTGGTTTGGGGGGACAGGTTACCGGCTACACCTTC.

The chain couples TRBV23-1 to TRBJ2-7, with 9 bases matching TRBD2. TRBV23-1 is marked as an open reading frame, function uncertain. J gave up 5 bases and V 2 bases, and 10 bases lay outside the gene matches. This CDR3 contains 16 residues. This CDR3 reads CASSQRDSGSLHEQYF. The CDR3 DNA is TGCGCCAGCAGTCAAAGGGATAGCGGGAGTCTCCACGAGCAGTACTTC.

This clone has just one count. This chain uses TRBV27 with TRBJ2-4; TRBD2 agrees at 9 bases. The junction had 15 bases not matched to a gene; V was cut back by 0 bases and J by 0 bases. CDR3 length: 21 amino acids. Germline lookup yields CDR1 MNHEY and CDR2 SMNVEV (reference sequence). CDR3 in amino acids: CASSLSAPSGISVLAKNIQYF. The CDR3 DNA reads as TGTGCCAGCAGTTTATCGGCCCCTAGCGGGATCTCAGTTCTAGCCAAAAACATTCAGTACTTC.

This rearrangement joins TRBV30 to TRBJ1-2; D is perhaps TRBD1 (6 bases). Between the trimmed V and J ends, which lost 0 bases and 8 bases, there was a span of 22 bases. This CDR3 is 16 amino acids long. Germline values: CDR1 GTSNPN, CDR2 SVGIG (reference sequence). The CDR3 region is CAWSVCHRGRGWGYTF. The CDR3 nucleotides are TGTGCCTGGAGTGTATGTCATCGGGGCAGGGGATGGGGCTACACCTTC.

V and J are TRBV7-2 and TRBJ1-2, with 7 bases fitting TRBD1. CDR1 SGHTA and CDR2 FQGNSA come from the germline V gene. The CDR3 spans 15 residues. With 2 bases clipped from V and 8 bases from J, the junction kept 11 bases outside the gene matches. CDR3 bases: TGTGCCAGCAGCTTAACCCCCGACAGGGTCAAGGGCTACACCTTC. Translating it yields CASSLTPDRVKGYTF.

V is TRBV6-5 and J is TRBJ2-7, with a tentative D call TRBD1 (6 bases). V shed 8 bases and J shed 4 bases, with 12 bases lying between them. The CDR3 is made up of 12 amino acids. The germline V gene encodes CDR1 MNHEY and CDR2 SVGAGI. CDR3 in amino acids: CASGTSFYEQYF. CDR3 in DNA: TGTGCCAGCGGGACATCTTTTTACGAGCAGTACTTC.